The 16 T cell receptor beta chains presented below share a single source sample, sequenced in a study of T cell repertoires in cytomegalovirus infection. TCRdb re-derived calls from the reads in MiXCR, one entry per CDR3 protein. The sample lists 40,000 to 60,000 distinct CDR3 sequences, under 25% occurring once. These TCRs are of unknown antigen specificity. The sequencing used CD8+ T cells from cultured PBMCs, collected from culture after CMV antigen stimulation. The receptors stem from a human donor in good health (CMV status not recorded). Some clones in this sample may be carry-over from other donors' samples.

V and J are TRBV12-3 or TRBV12-4 and TRBJ2-3; 11 bases agree with TRBD2. This CDR3 is built from 18 residues. V was clipped by 2 bases and J by 0 bases; unmatched bases: 7. Here the CDR3 reads CASSLSLAGGSSTDTQYF. The DNA of the CDR3 is TGTGCCAGCAGTTTAAGTCTAGCGGGGGGTTCTAGCACAGATACGCAGTATTTT.

In its sample, this clonotype was seen many times. The chain's CDR3 is CASSLYQGGDQPQHF. CDR3 DNA: TGTGCCAGCAGCTTATACCAGGGAGGGGATCAGCCCCAGCATTTT. The chain carries TRBV7-8 and TRBJ1-5, with a tentative D call TRBD1 (5 bases). V dropped 2 bases and J dropped 5 bases, with 13 bases sitting between them. Germline-derived CDR1 and CDR2 are SGHVS and FQNEAQ. The CDR3 extends over 15 amino acids. Using reference TRBV7-8 and TRBJ1-5 for the parts outside the CDR3, the full variable domain is GAGVSQSPRYKVAKRGQDVALRCDPISGHVSLFWYQQALGQGPEFLTYFQNEAQLDKSGLPSDRFFAERPEGSVSTLKIQRTQQEDSAVYLCASSLYQGGDQPQHFGDGTRLSIL.

This clonotype was seen many times. The chain is built from TRBV7-2 and TRBJ1-1, with a tentative D call TRBD1 (5 bases). The V and J ends lost 5 bases and 1 base respectively, with 23 bases between them. In germline, CDR1 is SGHTA, CDR2 FQGNSA. This CDR3 has 18 residues. The DNA for the CDR3 is TGTGCCAGCAGCCCCCGTTTTAGTTTTAGACAGAAGAACACTGAAGCTTTCTTT. Protein: CASSPRFSFRQKNTEAFF. Full variable domain (missing parts from reference TRBV7-2 and TRBJ1-1): GAGVSQSPSNKVTEKGKDVELRCDPISGHTALYWYRQSLGQGLEFLIYFQGNSAPDKSGLPSDRFSAERTGGSVSTLTIQRTQQEDSAVYLCASSPRFSFRQKNTEAFFGQGTRLTVV.

The chain employs TRBV25-1 and TRBJ2-5; D is unresolved. V lost 0 bases, J lost 2 bases, and 10 bases lay in between. Per the germline V gene, CDR1 is MGHDK and CDR2 is SYGVNS. This CDR3 region has 15 residues. Written as DNA, the CDR3 is TGTGCCAGCAGTGAATACCGGTCAGCTCAAGAGACCCAGTACTTC. As protein: CASSEYRSAQETQYF.

This chain links TRBV6-2 or TRBV6-3 with TRBJ2-5; D is perhaps TRBD1 (6 bases). The CDR3 consists of 19 residues. The V end lost 7 bases, the J end lost 0 bases, and 27 bases lay between the germline ends. CDR1 is MNHEY, CDR2 SVGEGT, per germline. This CDR3 is CASTPQDSWGSYYQETQYF. CDR3 sequence (DNA): TGTGCCAGCACCCCGCAGGACAGCTGGGGGTCCTATTACCAAGAGACCCAGTACTTC.

This clonotype showed up just a few times. The rearrangement joins TRBV4-3 to TRBJ1-1, with TRBD1 matching 7 bases. J was trimmed by 0 bases and V by 0 bases; bases with no gene match: 10. Germline V CDR1 and CDR2: LGHNA, YSLEER. This CDR3 region has 18 residues. Written as DNA, the CDR3 is TGCGCCAGCAGCCAAGACTACGACAGGGAGGTCATGAACACTGAAGCTTTCTTT. Its protein product is CASSQDYDREVMNTEAFF.

The chain joins TRBV25-1 to TRBJ1-5; tentative D call: TRBD1 (5 bases). This CDR3 contains 16 residues. Germline loops: CDR1 MGHDK, CDR2 SYGVNS. Trimming cost V 2 bases and J 7 bases, with 18 bases left between them. As DNA, the CDR3 is TGTGCCAGCAGTGAACGGGGGTGGGGTCAAGGACAGCCCCAGCATTTT. Translated, it gives CASSERGWGQGQPQHF.

This clonotype was seen ten or more times. The chain uses TRBV7-2 and TRBJ2-6, with 9 bases lining up with TRBD2. V trimming: 3 bases; J trimming: 9 bases; junction bases outside the gene matches: 3. This CDR3 is built from 14 residues. CDR1 is SGHTA and CDR2 is FQGNSA in the germline V gene. The CDR3 bases are TGTGCCAGCAGCTTCGGGACTAGCTTCAACGTCCTGACTTTC. Protein sequence: CASSFGTSFNVLTF. Using reference TRBV7-2 and TRBJ2-6 for the parts outside the CDR3, the full variable domain is GAGVSQSPSNKVTEKGKDVELRCDPISGHTALYWYRQSLGQGLEFLIYFQGNSAPDKSGLPSDRFSAERTGGSVSTLTIQRTQQEDSAVYLCASSFGTSFNVLTFGAGSRLTVL.

V usage is TRBV5-1 and J usage is TRBJ1-6; maybe TRBD1 (5 bases). The CDR3 is 15 amino acids. V lost 1 base and J 8 bases, leaving 13 bases between the germline ends. Germline V CDR1 and CDR2: SGHRS, YFSETQ. The CDR3 nucleotides read TGCGCCAGCAGCTTGAGGGCAGGGAGGGATTCACCCCTCCACTTT. Translating it yields CASSLRAGRDSPLHF.

J is TRBJ2-7 and V is TRBV11-3; 9 nucleotides agree with TRBD2. V dropped 5 bases and J dropped 3; count of bases not matched to a gene: 11. Germline CDR1 SGHNT, CDR2 YENEEA. The CDR3 covers 16 residues. The CDR3 protein is CASSLLGGRAFYEQYF. DNA of the CDR3: TGTGCCAGCAGCCTGTTGGGCGGGAGGGCCTTCTACGAGCAGTACTTC. The variable domain in full, with the rest retrieved from reference TRBV11-3 and TRBJ2-7, is EAGVVQSPRYKIIEKKQPVAFWCNPISGHNTLYWYLQNLGQGPELLIRYENEEAVDDSQLPKDRFSAERLKGVDSTLKIQPAELGDSAVYLCASSLLGGRAFYEQYFGPGTRLTVT.

This clonotype has only a few counts. The rearrangement links TRBV7-2 to TRBJ2-5; unclear D gene. Germline CDR1 reads SGHTA; CDR2 reads FQGNSA. CDR3 length: 12 amino acids. V was cut by 2 bases and J by 5 bases, with 6 bases left in between. CDR3 DNA: TGTGCCAGCAGCTTATACGGGGAGACCCAGTACTTC. Protein: CASSLYGETQYF.

This chain joins TRBV6-6 and TRBJ1-4; 7 nucleotides line up with TRBD1. Trimming took 7 bases from V and 8 from J; bases not matched to a gene: 10. The CDR3 consists of 14 residues. Germline CDR1 MNHNY, CDR2 SVGAGI (reference sequence). The CDR3 bases are TGTGCCAGCATCAATGGAGGGGGCTGGGAAAAACTGTTTTTT. Protein product: CASINGGGWEKLFF.

The V and J genes are TRBV10-3 and TRBJ1-2; TRBD1 matches 9 bases. The CDR3 length is 13 residues. J gave up 8 bases and V 6 bases, and 7 bases lay outside the gene matches. Germline CDR1 is ENHRY and CDR2 is SYGVKD. The CDR3 is CAIRPGQGSGYTF. CDR3 in DNA: TGTGCCATCAGGCCGGGACAGGGAAGCGGCTACACCTTC.

V and J are TRBV7-8 and TRBJ2-3, with TRBD2 identical over 12 bases. Germline assignment: CDR1 SGHVS and CDR2 FQNEAQ. The CDR3 is made up of 16 amino acids. V gave up 4 bases and J gave up 0 bases; unmatched junction bases: 2. This chain's CDR3 is CASSSGTSGSTDTQYF. The CDR3, as DNA: TGTGCCAGCAGCTCAGGGACTAGCGGGAGCACAGATACGCAGTATTTT.

This clonotype was seen ten or more times. DNA of the CDR3: TGTGCCAGCAGCTTCCCCCCCGGGACAGGCTCTTTCGATGGCTACACCTTC. It codes for CASSFPPGTGSFDGYTF. V and J are TRBV7-2 and TRBJ1-2; 8 nucleotides match TRBD1. In germline, CDR1 is SGHTA, CDR2 FQGNSA. The CDR3 is 17 residues long. V dropped 3 bases and J dropped 6; count of bases not matched to a gene: 15.

In its sample, this clonotype was seen a few times. V is TRBV7-2 and J is TRBJ2-7; 8 bases map to TRBD2. The CDR3 runs to 16 residues. Germline V gene sequence: CDR1 SGHTA, CDR2 FQGNSA. V trimming: 0 bases; J trimming: 4 bases; junction bases outside the gene matches: 8. CDR3 coding DNA: TGTGCCAGCAGCTTAGCCACCCCTAGCGGGCTATACGAGCAGTACTTC. Encoded protein: CASSLATPSGLYEQYF.